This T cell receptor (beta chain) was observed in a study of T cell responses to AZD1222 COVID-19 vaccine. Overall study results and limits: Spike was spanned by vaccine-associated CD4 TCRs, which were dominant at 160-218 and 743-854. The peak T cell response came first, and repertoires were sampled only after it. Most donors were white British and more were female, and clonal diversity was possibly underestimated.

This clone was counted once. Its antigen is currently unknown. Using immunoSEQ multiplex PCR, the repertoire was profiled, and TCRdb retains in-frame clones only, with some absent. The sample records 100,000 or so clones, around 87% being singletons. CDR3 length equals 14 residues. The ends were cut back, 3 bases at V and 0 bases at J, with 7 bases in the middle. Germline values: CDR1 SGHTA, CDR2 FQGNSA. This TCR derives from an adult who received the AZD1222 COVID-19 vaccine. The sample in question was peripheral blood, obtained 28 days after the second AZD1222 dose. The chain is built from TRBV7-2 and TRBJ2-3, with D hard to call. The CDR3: CASSFHTSTDTQYF. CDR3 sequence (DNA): TGTGCCAGCAGCTTTCATACTAGCACAGATACGCAGTATTTT.